The next 26 T cell receptor beta chains were all read from a single sample in a study of CD8 T cells in ankylosing spondylitis. The study, taken as a whole, reports: Ankylosing spondylitis blood seemed to carry a telltale TCR beta motif made of eight or nine highly homologous variants.

Their specific antigens are unknown. TCRdb analysed the 5' RACE reads with MiXCR anew, one entry per CDR3 protein. Among hundreds of thousands of distinct CDR3 sequences listed, about 11% were seen once. Sequencing was done on a sample of blood, either unsorted or a sorted T cell fraction (not recorded which). Source of these receptors: a male donor with ankylosing spondylitis.

The table lists this clonotype with many counts. The gene calls are TRBV6-1 and TRBJ1-6; D is perhaps TRBD1 (5 bases). Trimming left V 6 bases short and J 8 bases short, with 14 bases between. Looked up from germline, CDR1 is MNHNS and CDR2 is SASEGT. There are 14 residues in the CDR3. Written as DNA, the CDR3 is TGTGCCAGCAGCCCCGAGGGGTACTATTCACCCCTCCACTTT. This sequence encodes CASSPEGYYSPLHF.

The chain joins TRBV19 to TRBJ1-1, with D tentatively TRBD1 (5 bases). CDR1 is LNHDA, CDR2 SQIVND, per germline (reference sequence). The ends were cut back, 1 base at V and 1 base at J, with 7 bases in the middle. The CDR3 is 14 residues long. CDR3 amino acids: CASSIVGQNTEAFF. In nucleotides, the CDR3 is TGTGCCAGTAGTATAGTCGGACAGAACACTGAAGCTTTCTTT.

This clonotype showed up just a few times. This chain uses TRBV5-1 with TRBJ2-2, with 9 bases matching TRBD1. This CDR3 is 16 amino acids long. V trimming: 4 bases; J trimming: 6 bases; junction bases outside the gene matches: 10. CDR1 is SGHRS, CDR2 YFSETQ, per germline. CDR3 sequence reads: CASSHPGTGRSGELFF. CDR3 nucleotides: TGCGCCAGCAGCCATCCCGGGACAGGGAGGTCCGGGGAGCTGTTTTTT. The full variable domain, with the rest looked up from reference TRBV5-1 and TRBJ2-2, is KAGVTQTPRYLIKTRGQQVTLSCSPISGHRSVSWYQQTPGQGLQFLFEYFSETQRNKGNFPGRFSGRQFSNSRSEMNVSTLELGDSALYLCASSHPGTGRSGELFFGEGSRLTVL.

This chain uses TRBV11-1 with TRBJ1-1; D might be TRBD1 (5 bases). The CDR3 contains 16 residues. Germline CDR1 is SGHAT and CDR2 is FQDESV (reference sequence). The V end lost 5 bases, the J end lost 0 bases, and 16 bases lay between the germline ends. CDR3 DNA sequence: TGTGCCAGCAGCACAGGCGATACCTTTATGAACACTGAAGCTTTCTTT. As protein: CASSTGDTFMNTEAFF.

This clonotype was seen at least ten times. This chain connects TRBV29-1 to TRBJ2-3, with 8 bases matching TRBD1. V shed 6 bases, J shed 1 base, and the junction held 9 bases outside the gene matches. The CDR3 sequence is 15 residues long. Germline CDR1 reads SQVTM; CDR2 reads ANQGSEA. The CDR3 DNA is TGCAGCGTGGCAGGACAGGGTAGGGGCACAGATACGCAGTATTTT. This codes for CSVAGQGRGTDTQYF.

This clonotype was counted many times. V is TRBV10-3 and J is TRBJ2-3, with 9 bases aligning to TRBD2. CDR3 length equals 18 residues. J was trimmed by 0 bases and V by 3 bases; bases with no gene match: 10. Per germline, CDR1 ENHRY and CDR2 SYGVKD. CDR3 loop: CAISDTAGGSFSTDTQYF. CDR3 in DNA: TGTGCCATCAGTGACACAGCGGGGGGCTCGTTTAGCACAGATACGCAGTATTTT.

At least ten counts were recorded for this clonotype. The J gene is TRBJ1-2, the V gene TRBV10-3; D gene ambiguous. This CDR3 has 16 residues. V lost 3 bases and J 5 bases, leaving 19 bases between the germline ends. Per the germline V gene, CDR1 is ENHRY and CDR2 is SYGVKD. The CDR3 region has the DNA TGTGCCATCAGTGATGCCTTGGGAGTCGCGGGTTATGGCTACACCTTC. It is translated as CAISDALGVAGYGYTF.

This clonotype was detected only a few times. This chain connects TRBV12-3 or TRBV12-4 to TRBJ1-2; 8 bases align to TRBD1. The CDR3 has 15 amino acids. Trimming removed 2 bases from V and 7 bases from J; junction bases left unmatched: 9. CDR3 nucleotides: TGTGCCAGCAGTTTAAGAGGCCCAGGGGGCCTTGGCTACACCTTC. Translating gives CASSLRGPGGLGYTF.

This clonotype was detected ten times or more. The V and J genes are TRBV4-3 and TRBJ1-2; D not certain. Germline assignment: CDR1 LGHNA and CDR2 YSLEER. Between the trimmed V and J ends, which lost 0 bases and 1 base, there was a span of 12 bases. The CDR3 sequence is 16 residues long. The CDR3 region has the DNA TGCGCCAGCAGCCAAGATAGTGGAGGGATTAACTATGGCTACACCTTC. It yields the protein CASSQDSGGINYGYTF.

The chain carries TRBV7-2 and TRBJ1-4; D remains unclear. The V gene lost 3 bases and the J gene lost 8 bases, with 7 bases spanning the gap. Germline V gene data show CDR1 as SGHTA and CDR2 as FQGNSA. The CDR3 has 12 amino acids. The CDR3, as DNA: TGTGCCAGCAGCTTCATCCCGGAAAAACTGTTTTTT. Translating gives CASSFIPEKLFF.

Of note for this clonotype: This may come from a read error, since a much larger clone is one base off. The chain carries TRBV20-1 and TRBJ1-3; maybe TRBD1 (6 bases). Trimming stripped 5 bases from V and 4 bases from J, with 12 bases between. The CDR3 length is 13 residues. CDR1 and CDR2 (germline): DFQATT, SNEGSKA (reference sequence). The CDR3 DNA follows: TGCAGTGCTGGAGCCGGGACAGGAAACACCATATATTTT. Protein product: CSAGAGTGNTIYF.

This clonotype has ten or more counts. The V and J genes are TRBV7-2 and TRBJ2-7, with D possibly matching TRBD2 (6 bases). The V end was cut by 5 bases, the J end by 4 bases, with 12 bases between. The CDR3 totals 13 residues. Looked up from germline, CDR1 is SGHTA and CDR2 is FQGNSA. CDR3 sequence: CASSKAGLYEQYF. CDR3 nucleotide sequence: TGTGCCAGCAGCAAGGCGGGGCTGTACGAGCAGTACTTC.

The table lists this clonotype with many counts. This chain links TRBV20-1 with TRBJ2-5; 7 bases fit TRBD2. V dropped 3 bases and J dropped 1; count of bases not matched to a gene: 2. Germline CDR1 reads DFQATT; CDR2 reads SNEGSKA (reference sequence). The CDR3 loop spans 13 amino acids. In nucleotides, the CDR3 is TGCAGTGCTAGCGCTAGCGGCCAAGAGACCCAGTACTTC. Translating gives CSASASGQETQYF.

This clonotype was observed at least ten times. The rearrangement uses TRBV20-1 and TRBJ1-1; 8 bases fit TRBD1. The CDR3 spans 15 residues. The junction had 9 bases not matched to a gene; V was cut back by 6 bases and J by 0 bases. CDR1 and CDR2 (germline): DFQATT, SNEGSKA (reference sequence). The CDR3 reads CSAPRTGPLNTEAFF. The CDR3, as DNA: TGCAGTGCACCACGGACAGGGCCCCTGAACACTGAAGCTTTCTTT.

The chain employs TRBV20-1 and TRBJ1-2; D is unresolved. The ends were cut back, 5 bases at V and 0 bases at J, with 7 bases in the middle. Germline CDR1 and CDR2: DFQATT and SNEGSKA (reference sequence). This CDR3 is built from 12 residues. The CDR3: CSALGSNYGYTF. The CDR3 nucleotides read TGCAGTGCTCTCGGTTCTAACTATGGCTACACCTTC.

In this sample, this clonotype turned up a few times. The V and J genes are TRBV20-1 and TRBJ2-5, with unresolved D. The germline V gene has CDR1 DFQATT and CDR2 SNEGSKA (reference sequence). The CDR3 totals 14 residues. Between the trimmed V and J ends, which lost 3 bases and 0 bases, there was a span of 11 bases. As DNA, the CDR3 is TGCAGTGCTAGTAGTAATGGGTACCAAGAGACCCAGTACTTC. As protein: CSASSNGYQETQYF.

The chain employs TRBV19 and TRBJ2-3; a possible D gene is TRBD1 (6 bases). The CDR3 loop spans 16 amino acids. Trimming shortened V by 5 bases and J by 1 base, and 16 bases separated the two germline ends. Germline V gene sequence: CDR1 LNHDA, CDR2 SQIVND (reference sequence). The CDR3 coding sequence is TGTGCCAGTAGTCCCGACAGGCCTCTCGGCACAGATACGCAGTATTTT. This translates into CASSPDRPLGTDTQYF.

Remarks on this clonotype: A much larger clone differs from this one at a single base, so this may be a read error. The chain recombines TRBV12-3 or TRBV12-4 with TRBJ2-1; D could derive from TRBD1 or TRBD2 (5 bases each). The length of the CDR3 is 13 residues. Trimming cost V 2 bases and J 9 bases, with 11 bases left between them. The DNA of the CDR3 is TGTGCCAGCAGTTTAAAAGGGACCACTGAGCAGTTCTTC. Encoded protein: CASSLKGTTEQFF.

The chain employs TRBV6-2 or TRBV6-3 and TRBJ2-1, with D possibly matching TRBD1 (9 bases). Trimming pared 10 bases from V and 1 base from J, leaving 38 bases between. The length of the CDR3 is 22 residues. Germline loops: CDR1 MNHEY, CDR2 SVGEGT. The DNA of the CDR3 is TGTGCCACCGATAGACGGGACAGGGTGCGATTTGGCGGGAGGCCATCCTACAATGAGCAGTTCTTC. This sequence encodes CATDRRDRVRFGGRPSYNEQFF.

The chain has TRBV20-1 and TRBJ2-5; TRBD2 aligns across 14 bases. Germline V CDR1 and CDR2: DFQATT, SNEGSKA (reference sequence). The junction had 12 bases not matched to a gene; V was cut back by 3 bases and J by 3 bases. The CDR3 totals 18 residues. CDR3 bases: TGCAGTGCTAGTGGGACTAGCGGGAGTATAGGTCTAGAAGAGACCCAGTACTTC. It yields the protein CSASGTSGSIGLEETQYF.

This clonotype was counted ten times or more. In nucleotides, the CDR3 is TGTGCCAGCAGCGTAGCACAGTGGAACACTGAAGCTTTCTTT. Translating gives CASSVAQWNTEAFF. The V call is TRBV9, the J call TRBJ1-1; D gene ambiguous. This CDR3 comprises 14 residues. V dropped 0 bases and J dropped 1 base, with 7 bases sitting between them. CDR1 and CDR2 (germline): SGDLS, YYNGEE.

The chain has TRBV5-1 and TRBJ2-1; possibly TRBD2 for D (6 bases). Trimming shortened V by 8 bases and J by 6 bases, and 18 bases separated the two germline ends. The CDR3 sequence is 14 residues long. Per the germline V gene, CDR1 is SGHRS and CDR2 is YFSETQ. CDR3 sequence (DNA): TGCGCCAGTACGGAGGGACCCCCGATCAATGAGCAGTTCTTC. The encoded protein is CASTEGPPINEQFF.

This chain uses TRBV5-1 with TRBJ2-3; D not certain. This CDR3 region has 14 residues. Germline values: CDR1 SGHRS, CDR2 YFSETQ. V lost 2 bases to trimming and J lost 7 bases, with 14 bases between them. CDR3 region: CASSLHEDGNTQYF. CDR3 DNA sequence: TGCGCCAGCAGCTTACATGAAGACGGTAATACGCAGTATTTT.

The chain recombines TRBV10-3 with TRBJ2-5, with D possibly TRBD2 on 6 matching bases. Trimming removed 4 bases at V and 1 base at J, with 10 bases between. The CDR3 is 14 amino acids. CDR1 is ENHRY and CDR2 is SYGVKD in the germline V gene. The CDR3 protein is CAISAGGTQETQYF. CDR3 DNA: TGTGCCATCAGTGCGGGCGGGACCCAAGAGACCCAGTACTTC.

This clonotype was seen a handful of times. The rearrangement links TRBV7-3 to TRBJ2-2; D gene ambiguous. Trimming stripped 4 bases from V and 5 bases from J, with 8 bases between. The CDR3 has 13 residues. Germline CDR1 reads SGHTA; CDR2 reads FQGTGA. DNA of the CDR3: TGTGCCAGCAGCTCCCAGCAGACCGGGGAGCTGTTTTTT. This translates into CASSSQQTGELFF.

The chain recombines TRBV6-1 with TRBJ2-7, with D possibly being TRBD1 (6 bases). Germline V gives CDR1 MNHNS, CDR2 SASEGT. CDR3 length: 14 residues. V was clipped by 1 base and J by 5 bases, with 12 bases between them. The CDR3 DNA reads TGTGCCAGCAGTGAAGACAGGGACGCCCACGAGCAGTACTTC. Its translation is CASSEDRDAHEQYF.